A single sample gave rise to the 27 T cell receptor beta chains below, sequenced in a study of CD8+ T cells in alopecia areata. TCR sequencing used cDNA made by reverse transcription of extracted RNA. Sequencing used immunoSEQ multiplex PCR; TCRdb keeps in-frame clones, though not all of them. The sample consists of 150,000 to 200,000 clones, 50% to 65% of them appearing once. What was sequenced was CD4+ T cells sorted from blood. These receptors all come from a human donor in good health.

V is TRBV29-1 and J is TRBJ1-4, with 10 bases identical to TRBD1. CDR3 length equals 13 residues. The V gene's germline CDR1 is SQVTM and CDR2 ANQGSEA. The V gene end was trimmed by 7 bases and the J gene end by 4 bases; junction bases not matched to a gene: 3. The CDR3 DNA is TGCAGCGCCGGACAGGGGGGTAATGAAAAACTGTTTTTT. Residues: CSAGQGGNEKLFF.

The V gene is TRBV7-2, the J gene TRBJ1-2, with D possibly matching TRBD1 (5 bases). V was shortened by 1 base and J by 8 bases, with 14 bases between the two germline ends. This CDR3 has 14 residues. CDR1 and CDR2 from the germline V gene are SGHTA and FQGNSA. CDR3 region: CASSLGRGTEGYTF. CDR3 sequence (DNA): TGTGCCAGCAGCTTAGGCCGGGGGACGGAGGGCTACACCTTC.

This clone was seen only once. The V and J genes are TRBV29-1 and TRBJ2-7, with D unresolved. Germline V gene sequence: CDR1 SQVTM, CDR2 ANQGSEA. The CDR3 has 11 residues. V lost 8 bases and J lost 3, with 11 bases in between. Written as DNA, the CDR3 is TGCAGCCTGAAGGTAGACTACGAGCAGTACTTC. Protein: CSLKVDYEQYF.

This clone was found a few times. This sequence joins TRBV29-1 and TRBJ2-6, with D perhaps matching TRBD1 (5 bases). Trimming left V 7 bases short and J 4 bases short, with 11 bases between. The CDR3 has 13 amino acids. Germline-derived CDR1 and CDR2 are SQVTM and ANQGSEA. In DNA form, the CDR3 reads TGCAGCGCCAGGGCCCCAGGGGCCAACGTCCTGACTTTC. It is translated as CSARAPGANVLTF.

This clone was seen a few times. The CDR3 loop is CASSLDDEKLFF. The CDR3 DNA reads TGTGCCAGCAGCTTAGATGATGAAAAACTGTTTTTT. The gene calls are TRBV5-6 and TRBJ1-4; unclear D gene. V dropped 2 bases and J dropped 6 bases, with 5 bases sitting between them. The CDR3 has 12 amino acids. Germline CDR1 is SGHDT and CDR2 is YYEEEE.

The V and J genes are TRBV30 and TRBJ2-3, with D unresolved. V dropped 1 base and J dropped 1 base, with 12 bases sitting between them. CDR1 GTSNPN and CDR2 SVGIG come from the germline V gene (reference sequence). The CDR3 totals 15 residues. CDR3 sequence: CAWSGDRPGTDTQYF. The DNA of the CDR3 is TGTGCCTGGAGTGGAGACCGGCCAGGCACAGATACGCAGTATTTT.

V and J are TRBV2 and TRBJ1-3; 8 bases match TRBD1. The CDR3 length is 14 residues. Germline-derived CDR1 and CDR2 are SNHLY and FYNNEI. V shed 9 bases and J 0 bases; nucleotides not matched to a gene: 4. CDR3 protein: CARRDRFSGNTIYF. CDR3 in DNA: TGTGCCAGAAGGGACAGGTTCTCTGGAAACACCATATATTTT.

This clone was seen a few times. The chain carries TRBV10-2 and TRBJ2-1, with D unresolved. V lost 8 bases to trimming and J lost 3 bases, with 14 bases between them. In germline, CDR1 is WSHSY, CDR2 SAAADI. This CDR3 is 14 amino acids long. CDR3 sequence reads: CASRDLGVYNEQFF. CDR3 sequence (DNA): TGCGCCAGCCGCGACCTGGGCGTCTACAATGAGCAGTTCTTC.

This clone appeared a few times. The rearrangement links TRBV7-2 to TRBJ1-5; tentative D call: TRBD1 (5 bases). CDR1 is SGHTA and CDR2 is FQGNSA in the germline V gene. This CDR3 is built from 14 residues. V lost 5 bases and J 0 bases, leaving 8 bases between the germline ends. CDR3 amino acids: CASSRGNSNQPQHF. CDR3 nucleotide sequence: TGTGCCAGCAGCCGGGGCAATAGCAATCAGCCCCAGCATTTT.

V is TRBV4-1 and J is TRBJ2-1, with no clear D. This CDR3 has 12 residues. CDR1 and CDR2 (germline): MGHRA, YSYEKL. V gave up 4 bases and J gave up 8 bases, with 9 bases separating them. CDR3 amino acids: CASSPRTDEQFF. As DNA, the CDR3 is TGCGCCAGCAGCCCCCGAACCGATGAGCAGTTCTTC.

The chain joins TRBV5-1 to TRBJ2-5; D gene uncertain. The CDR3 length is 10 residues. Trimming removed 2 bases at V and 5 bases at J, with 1 base between. Germline V gene lookup returns CDR1 SGHRS and CDR2 YFSETQ. CDR3 in amino acids: CASSFETQYF. In DNA form, the CDR3 reads TGCGCCAGCAGCTTCGAGACCCAGTACTTC. The full variable domain, rest sourced from reference TRBV5-1 and TRBJ2-5, is KAGVTQTPRYLIKTRGQQVTLSCSPISGHRSVSWYQQTPGQGLQFLFEYFSETQRNKGNFPGRFSGRQFSNSRSEMNVSTLELGDSALYLCASSFETQYFGPGTRLLVL.

The CDR3 loop reads CSVDFGGETQYF. The CDR3 nucleotides read TGCAGCGTTGATTTTGGAGGAGAGACCCAGTACTTC. This chain uses TRBV29-1 with TRBJ2-5; possible D gene TRBD2, 5 bases. The CDR3 loop spans 12 amino acids. The germline CDR1 and CDR2 sequences are SQVTM and ANQGSEA. Trimming took 3 bases from V and 4 from J, leaving 9 bases between them.

This clone was recorded once. The chain has TRBV5-1 and TRBJ2-3; D may be TRBD1 (5 bases). The CDR3 is 16 residues long. CDR1 SGHRS and CDR2 YFSETQ come from the germline V gene. Between the trimmed V and J ends, which lost 2 bases and 2 bases, there was a span of 15 bases. DNA for the CDR3: TGCGCCAGCAGCTTTTCAGGGATACCTGACACAGATACGCAGTATTTT. This sequence encodes CASSFSGIPDTDTQYF.

This clone was counted once. The rearrangement joins TRBV18 to TRBJ2-3, with D tentatively TRBD1 (6 bases). Between the trimmed V and J ends, which lost 1 base and 0 bases, there was a span of 11 bases. The CDR3 loop spans 16 amino acids. Germline V gene sequence: CDR1 KGHSH, CDR2 LQKENI. CDR3 amino acids: CASSPLQGTSTDTQYF. The CDR3 nucleotides are TGTGCCAGCTCACCACTACAGGGTACTAGCACAGATACGCAGTATTTT.

The gene calls are TRBV7-8 and TRBJ1-4; D is undetermined. The CDR3 contains 15 residues. V lost 4 bases and J lost 8, with 17 bases in between. Germline lookup yields CDR1 SGHVS and CDR2 FQNEAQ. The CDR3 reads CASSSPGGRREKLFF. In DNA, the CDR3 is TGTGCCAGCAGCTCCCCTGGAGGGAGGAGGGAAAAACTGTTTTTT.

This clone has only a few counts. This chain joins TRBV18 and TRBJ2-7, with 7 bases lining up with TRBD2. The junction had 2 bases not matched to a gene; V was cut back by 3 bases and J by 6 bases. CDR1 and CDR2 (germline): KGHSH, LQKENI. This CDR3 spans 12 amino acids. The CDR3 nucleotides are TGTGCCAGCTCACCCCCGGGGGGCGAGCAGTACTTC. Residues: CASSPPGGEQYF.

The sample holds many counts of this clone. V gene TRBV11-2 combines with J gene TRBJ2-7; unclear D gene. The CDR3 totals 15 residues. Looked up from germline, CDR1 is SGHAT and CDR2 is FQNNGV. Trimming took 1 base from V and 3 from J, leaving 13 bases between them. The CDR3 sequence: CASSLGSGSHYEQYF. In nucleotides, the CDR3 is TGTGCCAGCAGCTTAGGGTCCGGAAGTCACTACGAGCAGTACTTC.

The chain carries TRBV29-1 and TRBJ1-4, with D tentatively TRBD1 (5 bases). Deletions cut 4 bases from V and 7 bases from J, with 16 bases between. The length of the CDR3 is 14 residues. Germline V gene lookup returns CDR1 SQVTM and CDR2 ANQGSEA. CDR3: CSVAPGPPGEKLFF. The CDR3 nucleotides are TGCAGCGTTGCTCCAGGGCCCCCGGGTGAAAAACTGTTTTTT.

V gene TRBV5-5 combines with J gene TRBJ2-2; TRBD2 matches 7 bases. Germline lookup yields CDR1 SGHKS and CDR2 YYEKEE (reference sequence). The CDR3 runs to 16 residues. V lost 0 bases and J lost 5; bases outside the gene matches: 7. The CDR3 region has the DNA TGTGCCAGCAGCTTGGTGATGCGGGAGCGGACCGGGGAGCTGTTTTTT. Encoded protein: CASSLVMRERTGELFF.

A single count supports this clone. The gene calls are TRBV2 and TRBJ2-2; D might be TRBD2 (5 bases). The V end was cut by 4 bases, the J end by 6 bases, with 12 bases between. In germline, CDR1 is SNHLY, CDR2 FYNNEI. There are 14 residues in the CDR3. The DNA of the CDR3 is TGTGCCAGCAGTGGACTAACCAGGTCCGGGGAGCTGTTTTTT. Protein sequence: CASSGLTRSGELFF. Filled out from reference TRBV2 and TRBJ2-2, the complete variable domain reads EPEVTQTPSHQVTQMGQEVILRCVPISNHLYFYWYRQILGQKVEFLVSFYNNEISEKSEIFDDQFSVERPDGSNFTLKIRSTKLEDSAMYFCASSGLTRSGELFFGEGSRLTVL.

The V and J genes are TRBV7-8 and TRBJ2-7; no firm D call. V was shortened by 0 bases and J by 6 bases, with 6 bases between the two germline ends. Germline V CDR1 and CDR2: SGHVS, FQNEAQ. CDR3 size: 12 residues. The CDR3 nucleotides are TGTGCCAGCAGCTTAGCGTTTGGCGAGCAGTACTTC. It codes for CASSLAFGEQYF.

This chain links TRBV15 with TRBJ2-2; D is possibly TRBD1 (5 bases). The germline gives CDR1 LNHNV, CDR2 YYDKDF (reference sequence). V was trimmed by 0 bases and J by 8 bases, leaving 13 bases between them. The CDR3 sequence is 15 residues long. CDR3 loop: CATSRDRQGRGELFF. CDR3 nucleotides: TGTGCCACCAGCAGAGATCGGCAGGGAAGAGGGGAGCTGTTTTTT.

Only a few counts were recorded for this clone. A junction boundary mismatches the germline segment, possibly from a read error. This chain uses TRBV18 with TRBJ1-3; D gene uncertain. The CDR3 has 10 residues. From germline, CDR1 is KGHSH and CDR2 LQKENI. The CDR3 nucleotides are TGTGCCAGCTCGCCGCGGGCTCCCGATTTT. Translation: CASSPRAPDF.

This clone appeared a few times. V and J are TRBV29-1 and TRBJ1-5; 7 nucleotides align to TRBD1. The germline V gene encodes CDR1 SQVTM and CDR2 ANQGSEA. This CDR3 contains 13 residues. J was trimmed by 5 bases and V by 4 bases; bases with no gene match: 5. This CDR3 reads CSVGRGFDQPQHF. Written as DNA, the CDR3 is TGCAGCGTTGGCAGGGGGTTTGATCAGCCCCAGCATTTT.

The rearrangement links TRBV12-5 to TRBJ1-2; D is uncertain. This CDR3 is built from 14 residues. V dropped 1 base and J dropped 3 bases, with 9 bases sitting between them. Germline V gene lookup returns CDR1 LGHNT and CDR2 FRNRAP. The CDR3 sequence: CASGLAGPDYGYTF. The CDR3 DNA follows: TGTGCTAGTGGTTTGGCCGGGCCGGACTATGGCTACACCTTC.

V gene TRBV29-1 combines with J gene TRBJ2-7; 8 nucleotides agree with TRBD2. CDR1 is SQVTM, CDR2 ANQGSEA, per germline. The CDR3 runs 14 residues. The V and J ends lost 6 bases and 0 bases, in that order; junction bases with no gene match: 7. In DNA form, the CDR3 reads TGCAGCGTGGTAACTAGCGGAAGCTCCTACGAGCAGTACTTC. This translates into CSVVTSGSSYEQYF.

This clone occurred once. V usage is TRBV28 and J usage is TRBJ1-5; D gene uncertain. CDR3 length: 14 amino acids. V lost 7 bases and J 1 base, leaving 11 bases between the germline ends. The V gene's germline CDR1 is MDHEN and CDR2 SYDVKM. The CDR3 spells CASTKGGSNQPQHF. CDR3 DNA: TGTGCCAGCACCAAGGGAGGGAGCAATCAGCCCCAGCATTTT.